This note documents a single T cell receptor beta chain sequence. This entry comes from a study of human T cells and chemical hapten exposure. The time point: pre-sensitization, week 0. The treatment here: therapeutic diphenylcyclopropenone sensitization with weekly scalp DPC. Blood was drawn before each patch test was applied. TCRdb called the RACE reads again in MiXCR, with one record for every CDR3 protein. This table holds tens of thousands of distinct CDR3 sequences, approximately 14% found once. Sequencing was performed on whole blood, taken in connection with sensitization to the hapten diphenylcyclopropenone (DPC). The TCR originated in a woman aged 45 to 65 with alopecia areata. Some clones in this sample may be carry-over from other donors' samples.

CDR3 coding DNA: TGTGCCAGCAGCCCGGGTCGGCGGGAGGGCCTTGGGGTTACGCAGTATTTT. Its protein product is CASSPGRREGLGVTQYF. The genes are TRBV7-2 and TRBJ2-3; 9 bases match TRBD2. Trimming at V came to 5 bases and at J to 8 bases, leaving 17 bases not matched to a gene. Germline V gene data show CDR1 as SGHTA and CDR2 as FQGNSA. There are 17 residues in the CDR3.